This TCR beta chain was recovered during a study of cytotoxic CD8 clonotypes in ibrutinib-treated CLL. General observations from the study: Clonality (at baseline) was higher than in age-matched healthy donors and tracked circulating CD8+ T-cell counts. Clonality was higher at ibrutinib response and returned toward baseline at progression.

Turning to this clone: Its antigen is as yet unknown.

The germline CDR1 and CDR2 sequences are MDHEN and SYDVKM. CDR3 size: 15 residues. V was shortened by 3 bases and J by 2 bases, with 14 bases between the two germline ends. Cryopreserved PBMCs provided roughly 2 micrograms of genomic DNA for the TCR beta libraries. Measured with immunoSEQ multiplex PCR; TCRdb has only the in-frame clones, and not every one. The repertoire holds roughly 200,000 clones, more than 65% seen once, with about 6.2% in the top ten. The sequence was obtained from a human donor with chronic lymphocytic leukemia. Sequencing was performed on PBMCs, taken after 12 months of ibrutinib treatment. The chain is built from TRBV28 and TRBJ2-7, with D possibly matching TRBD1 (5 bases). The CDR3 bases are TGTGCCAGCAGTTTCCCACTGACAGTACCCTACGAGCAGTACTTC. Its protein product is CASSFPLTVPYEQYF.